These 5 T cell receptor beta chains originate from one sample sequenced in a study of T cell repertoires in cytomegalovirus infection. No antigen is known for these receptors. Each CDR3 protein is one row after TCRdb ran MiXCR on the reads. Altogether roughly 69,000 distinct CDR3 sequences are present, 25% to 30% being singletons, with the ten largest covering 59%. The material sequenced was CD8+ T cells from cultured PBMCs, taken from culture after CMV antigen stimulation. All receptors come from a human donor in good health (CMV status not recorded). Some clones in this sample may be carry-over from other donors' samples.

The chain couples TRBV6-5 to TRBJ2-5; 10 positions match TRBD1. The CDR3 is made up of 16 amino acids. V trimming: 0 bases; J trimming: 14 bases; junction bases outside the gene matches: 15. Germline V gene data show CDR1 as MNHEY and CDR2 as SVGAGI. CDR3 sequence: CASSYSGDRGPGDPYF. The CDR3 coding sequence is TGTGCCAGCAGTTACTCGGGAGACAGGGGGCCCGGAGACCCCTACTTC.

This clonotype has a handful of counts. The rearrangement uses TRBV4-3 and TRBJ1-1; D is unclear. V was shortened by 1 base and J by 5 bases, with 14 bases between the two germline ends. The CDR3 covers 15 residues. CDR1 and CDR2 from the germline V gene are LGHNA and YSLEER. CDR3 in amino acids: CASSQGPLPVTEAFF. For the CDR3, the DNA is TGCGCCAGCAGCCAAGGCCCACTCCCGGTAACTGAAGCTTTCTTT.

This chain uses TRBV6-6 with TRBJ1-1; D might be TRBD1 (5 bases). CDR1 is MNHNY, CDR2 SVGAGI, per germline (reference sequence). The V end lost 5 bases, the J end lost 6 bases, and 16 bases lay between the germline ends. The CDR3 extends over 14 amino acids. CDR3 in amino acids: CASSPLDTFAEAFF. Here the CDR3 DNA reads TGTGCCAGCAGTCCGCTGGACACCTTCGCTGAAGCTTTCTTT.

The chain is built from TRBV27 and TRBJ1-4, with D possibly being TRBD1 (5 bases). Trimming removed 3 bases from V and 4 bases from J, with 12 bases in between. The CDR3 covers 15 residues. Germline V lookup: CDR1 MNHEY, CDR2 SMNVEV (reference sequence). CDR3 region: CASSFAGTVNEKLFF. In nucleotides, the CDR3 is TGTGCCAGCAGTTTTGCCGGGACGGTTAATGAAAAACTGTTTTTT.

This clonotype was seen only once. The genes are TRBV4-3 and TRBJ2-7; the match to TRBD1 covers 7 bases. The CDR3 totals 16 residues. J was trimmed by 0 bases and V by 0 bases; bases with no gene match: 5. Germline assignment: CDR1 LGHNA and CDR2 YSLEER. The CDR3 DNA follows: TGCGCCAGCAGCCAAGATCGGCAGGGGGTCTCCTACGAGCAGTACTTC. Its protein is CASSQDRQGVSYEQYF.